Listed here are 11 T cell receptor beta chains from one sample, sequenced in a study of T cells in Graves' hyperthyroidism and ophthalmopathy. RNA transcripts gave rise to amplified TCR beta CDR3 regions. Using the HTBI primer set, a first-round RT-PCR was run on the TCR CDR3. One entry per CDR3 protein results from TCRdb running MiXCR on the multiplex PCR reads. The sample gives approximately 640,000 distinct CDR3 sequences, about 17% of which show up once; 3.5% to 4% is in the top ten. Source material: blood. Receptor source: a woman under 40 with Graves' hyperthyroidism.

This clonotype has ten or more counts. This chain uses TRBV7-2 with TRBJ1-1; TRBD1 might be the D (6 bases). V dropped 1 base and J dropped 4 bases, with 16 bases sitting between them. Germline assignment: CDR1 SGHTA and CDR2 FQGNSA. The CDR3 loop spans 16 amino acids. CDR3 DNA sequence: TGTGCCAGCAGCTTAGGGGGGGCAGCTGCCGGCACTGAAGCTTTCTTT. Its translation: CASSLGGAAAGTEAFF.

The CDR3 DNA is TGTGCCAGCACCTGGGGCGGGGAGCTGTTTTTT. It encodes CASTWGGELFF. This chain joins TRBV28 and TRBJ2-2; D remains unclear. The CDR3 runs 11 residues. With 7 bases removed from V and 7 bases from J, the gap between germline ends came to 7 bases. Germline CDR1 MDHEN, CDR2 SYDVKM.

This clonotype was recorded a few times. The chain is built from TRBV7-9 and TRBJ2-1, with D hard to call. Trimming removed 7 bases from V and 8 bases from J, with 21 bases in between. CDR1 is SEHNR and CDR2 is FQNEAQ in the germline V gene (reference sequence). The CDR3 spans 15 residues. The CDR3 nucleotides read TGTGCCAGCAACCGAGGCCCGGGTTCCGGCTATGAGCAGTTCTTC. It translates to CASNRGPGSGYEQFF.

This clonotype was recorded a few times. The J gene is TRBJ2-2, the V gene TRBV9; 10 bases map to TRBD2. The CDR3 has 19 residues. Germline V gene data show CDR1 as SGDLS and CDR2 as YYNGEE. Losses at the gene ends were 4 bases for V and 3 bases for J; bases not matched to a gene: 15. CDR3 DNA sequence: TGTGCCAGCAGCCACCGTACGAAGCGGGAGGGGGTTGACACCGGGGAGCTGTTTTTT. This translates into CASSHRTKREGVDTGELFF.

This clonotype was found many times. The gene calls are TRBV13 and TRBJ1-1; tentatively, D is TRBD1 (5 bases). Germline V gene sequence: CDR1 PRHDT, CDR2 FYEKMQ (reference sequence). The CDR3 sequence is 17 residues long. V was pared by 5 bases and J by 1 base, with 20 bases between. The CDR3 loop reads CASSTGLPGPRNTEAFF. DNA of the CDR3: TGTGCCAGCAGCACAGGTCTACCGGGCCCCAGGAACACTGAAGCTTTCTTT. Looking up the rest from reference TRBV13 and TRBJ1-1 gives the full variable domain: AAGVIQSPRHLIKEKRETATLKCYPIPRHDTVYWYQQGPGQDPQFLISFYEKMQSDKGSIPDRFSAQQFSDYHSELNMSSLELGDSALYFCASSTGLPGPRNTEAFFGQGTRLTVV.

The chain links TRBV6-2 or TRBV6-3 to TRBJ2-4; D ambiguous. The CDR3 consists of 15 residues. V lost 6 bases to trimming and J lost 1 base, with 13 bases between them. The germline V gene encodes CDR1 MNHEY and CDR2 SVGEGT. DNA for the CDR3: TGTGCCAGCAGCCTCCGCGCCATGGCCAAAAACATTCAGTACTTC. Encoded protein: CASSLRAMAKNIQYF.

This clonotype was recorded many times. DNA of the CDR3: TGTGCCAGCAGTCGCCGGGACGGAGTAGCCAAAAACATTCAGTACTTC. Protein product: CASSRRDGVAKNIQYF. V is TRBV27 and J is TRBJ2-4; D tentatively reads TRBD1 or TRBD2 (5 bases each). CDR3 size: 16 residues. V lost 5 bases to trimming and J lost 0 bases, with 14 bases between them. Germline V gene data show CDR1 as MNHEY and CDR2 as SMNVEV (reference sequence).

The CDR3 region has the DNA TGTGCCACCAGTGATTTGAGAGTTTTGTATCAGCCCCAGCATTTT. Translating gives CATSDLRVLYQPQHF. V gene TRBV24-1 combines with J gene TRBJ1-5, with D unresolved. The CDR3 spans 15 residues. CDR1 and CDR2 from the germline V gene are KGHDR and SFDVKD. The V end lost 0 bases, the J end lost 5 bases, and 10 bases lay between the germline ends.

At least ten counts were recorded for this clonotype. The CDR3 reads CASSWTGLATEAFF. Here the CDR3 DNA reads TGCGCCAGCAGCTGGACAGGGTTGGCCACTGAAGCTTTCTTT. V usage is TRBV5-1 and J usage is TRBJ1-1; TRBD1 agrees at 8 bases. V was clipped by 3 bases and J by 4 bases; unmatched bases: 5. In germline, CDR1 is SGHRS, CDR2 YFSETQ. This CDR3 contains 14 residues.

This clonotype was seen ten or more times. The chain employs TRBV27 and TRBJ2-2, with 8 positions matching TRBD1. The CDR3 spans 16 residues. J was trimmed by 4 bases and V by 8 bases; bases with no gene match: 12. Germline V CDR1 and CDR2: MNHEY, SMNVEV (reference sequence). The CDR3 protein is CASRWLGQAITGELFF. CDR3 sequence (DNA): TGTGCCAGCCGGTGGTTGGGACAGGCTATCACCGGGGAGCTGTTTTTT.

This clonotype has only a few counts. This sequence joins TRBV28 and TRBJ1-2; D may be TRBD1 (6 bases). This CDR3 has 12 amino acids. Germline V CDR1 and CDR2: MDHEN, SYDVKM. V was cut by 7 bases and J by 8 bases, with 14 bases left in between. CDR3 protein: CASIGGAGGYTF. CDR3 coding DNA: TGTGCCAGCATCGGGGGGGCTGGCGGCTACACCTTC.